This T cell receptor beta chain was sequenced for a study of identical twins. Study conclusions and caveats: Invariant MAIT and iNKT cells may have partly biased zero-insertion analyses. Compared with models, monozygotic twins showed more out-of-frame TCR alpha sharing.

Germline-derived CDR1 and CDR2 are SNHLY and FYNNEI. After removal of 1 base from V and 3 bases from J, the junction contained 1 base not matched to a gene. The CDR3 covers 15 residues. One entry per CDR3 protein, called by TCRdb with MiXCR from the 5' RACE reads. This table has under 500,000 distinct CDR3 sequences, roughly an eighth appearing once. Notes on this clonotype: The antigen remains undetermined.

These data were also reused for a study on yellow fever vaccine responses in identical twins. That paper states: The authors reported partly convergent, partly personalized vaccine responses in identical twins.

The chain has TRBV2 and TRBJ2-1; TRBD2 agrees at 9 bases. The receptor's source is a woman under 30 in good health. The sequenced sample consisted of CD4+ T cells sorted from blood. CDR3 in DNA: TGTGCCAGCAGTGAAGAGCGGGGGGACTACAATGAGCAGTTCTTC. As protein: CASSEERGDYNEQFF.